Listed here are 8 T cell receptor beta chains from one sample, sequenced in a study of T cells in Graves' hyperthyroidism and ophthalmopathy. TCR beta CDR3 regions were amplified from RNA. Researchers ran a first-round RT-PCR on the TCR CDR3 using the HTBI primer set. TCRdb processed the multiplex PCR reads anew with MiXCR; each CDR3 protein has one entry. This sample has fewer than 600,000 distinct CDR3 sequences; about 15% occur once, and the top ten carry about 15%. Material: blood. These receptors were obtained from a woman between 35 and 50 years old with Graves' hyperthyroidism.

This clonotype was detected only a few times. The chain joins TRBV25-1 to TRBJ2-7; TRBD1 aligns across 7 bases. CDR3 length: 16 residues. V dropped 3 bases and J dropped 0; count of bases not matched to a gene: 8. Germline V gene lookup returns CDR1 MGHDK and CDR2 SYGVNS. The CDR3: CASSDWDSLHSYEQYF. CDR3 bases: TGTGCCAGCAGTGATTGGGACAGCTTACACTCCTACGAGCAGTACTTC.

This clonotype has a handful of counts. The chain couples TRBV18 to TRBJ2-4; the D is unclear. CDR3 size: 16 residues. Germline values: CDR1 KGHSH, CDR2 LQKENI. V shed 3 bases and J shed 0 bases, with 12 bases lying between them. The chain's CDR3 is CASSPISGLAKNIQYF. CDR3 coding DNA: TGTGCCAGCTCACCGATATCAGGCTTAGCCAAAAACATTCAGTACTTC.

The rearrangement links TRBV29-1 to TRBJ2-7; 9 nucleotides line up with TRBD1. Trimming at V came to 4 bases and at J to 0 bases, leaving 1 base not matched to a gene. The CDR3 totals 13 residues. CDR1 and CDR2 (germline): SQVTM, ANQGSEA. The CDR3, as DNA: TGCAGCGTTGGGGGACAGGGCTCCTACGAGCAGTACTTC. Translated: CSVGGQGSYEQYF.

About this clonotype itself: A much larger clone sits a single nucleotide away, making a read error possible. This sequence joins TRBV28 and TRBJ1-4; D gene unclear. The germline V gene has CDR1 MDHEN and CDR2 SYDVKM. CDR3 length: 13 residues. The V end was cut by 2 bases, the J end by 7 bases, with 8 bases between. The CDR3 spells CASSLDVIEKLFF. CDR3 sequence (DNA): TGTGCCAGCAGTTTAGATGTTATTGAAAAACTGTTTTTT.

DNA of the CDR3: TGCAGCGTTGACCTGGGGGCTAGGGTTAGAGGCTACACCTTC. Amino acid sequence: CSVDLGARVRGYTF. The V call is TRBV29-1, the J call TRBJ1-2; tentatively, D is TRBD1 (6 bases). Trimming left V 3 bases short and J 8 bases short, with 19 bases between. The CDR3 loop spans 14 amino acids. In germline, CDR1 is SQVTM, CDR2 ANQGSEA. Complete variable domain (other parts from reference TRBV29-1 and TRBJ1-2): SAVISQKPSRDICQRGTSLTIQCQVDSQVTMMFWYRQQPGQSLTLIATANQGSEATYESGFVIDKFPISRPNLTFSTLTVSNMSPEDSSIYLCSVDLGARVRGYTFGSGTRLTVV.

V gene TRBV5-1 combines with J gene TRBJ2-2; the match to TRBD1 covers 10 bases. This CDR3 comprises 16 residues. V lost 4 bases to trimming and J lost 6 bases; unmatched junction nucleotides: 9. The germline CDR1 and CDR2 sequences are SGHRS and YFSETQ. CDR3 amino acids: CASSLSTGGYAGELFF. CDR3 DNA: TGCGCCAGCAGCCTTTCGACAGGGGGCTACGCCGGGGAGCTGTTTTTT.

This clonotype has at least ten counts. The chain links TRBV5-1 to TRBJ2-7; D is perhaps TRBD1 (6 bases). Germline loops: CDR1 SGHRS, CDR2 YFSETQ. This CDR3 spans 16 amino acids. Trimming removed 4 bases at V and 1 base at J, with 18 bases between. The CDR3 sequence is CASSDGIGQRSYEQYF. In nucleotides, the CDR3 is TGCGCCAGCAGCGACGGTATAGGACAGAGATCCTACGAGCAGTACTTC.

This clonotype came up many times. The chain is built from TRBV6-2 or TRBV6-3 and TRBJ1-2, with D maybe TRBD1 (6 bases). V lost 6 bases, J lost 0 bases, and 11 bases lay in between. Germline V gene sequence: CDR1 MNHEY, CDR2 SVGEGT. This CDR3 contains 14 residues. The CDR3 sequence: CASSGGPANYGYTF. In DNA, the CDR3 is TGTGCCAGCAGCGGGGGCCCGGCTAACTATGGCTACACCTTC.